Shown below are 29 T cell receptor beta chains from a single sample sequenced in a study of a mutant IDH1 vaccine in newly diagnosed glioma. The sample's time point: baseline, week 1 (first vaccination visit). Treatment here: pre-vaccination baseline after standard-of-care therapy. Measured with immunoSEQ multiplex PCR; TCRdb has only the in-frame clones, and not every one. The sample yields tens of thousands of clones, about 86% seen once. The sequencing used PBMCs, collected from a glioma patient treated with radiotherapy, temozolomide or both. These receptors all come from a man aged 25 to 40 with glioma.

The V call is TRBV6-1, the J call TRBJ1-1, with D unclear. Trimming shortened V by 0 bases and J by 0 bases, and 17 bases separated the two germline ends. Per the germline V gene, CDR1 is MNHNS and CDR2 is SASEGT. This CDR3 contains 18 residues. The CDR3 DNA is TGTGCCAGCAGTGAAGCCCATAATTTTCCGAGGATGAACACTGAAGCTTTCTTT. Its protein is CASSEAHNFPRMNTEAFF.

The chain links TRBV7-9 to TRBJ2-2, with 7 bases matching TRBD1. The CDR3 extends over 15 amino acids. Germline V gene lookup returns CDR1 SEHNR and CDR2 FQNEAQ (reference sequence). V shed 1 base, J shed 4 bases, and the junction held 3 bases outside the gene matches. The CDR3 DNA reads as TGTGCCAGCAGCTTAGTGGCAGGGGGCACCGGGGAGCTGTTTTTT. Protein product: CASSLVAGGTGELFF.

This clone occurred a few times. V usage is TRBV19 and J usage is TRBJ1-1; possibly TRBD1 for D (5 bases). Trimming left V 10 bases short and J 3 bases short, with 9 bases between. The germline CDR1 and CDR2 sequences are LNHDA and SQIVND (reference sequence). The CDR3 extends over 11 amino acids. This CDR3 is CATQTDTEAFF. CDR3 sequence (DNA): TGTGCCACACAGACAGACACTGAAGCTTTCTTT.

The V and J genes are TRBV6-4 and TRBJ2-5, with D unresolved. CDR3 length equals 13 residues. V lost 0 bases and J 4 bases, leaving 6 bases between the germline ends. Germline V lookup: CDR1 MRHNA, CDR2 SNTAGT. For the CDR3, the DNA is TGTGCCAGCAGTGACTCGCTCGGAGAGACCCAGTACTTC. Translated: CASSDSLGETQYF.

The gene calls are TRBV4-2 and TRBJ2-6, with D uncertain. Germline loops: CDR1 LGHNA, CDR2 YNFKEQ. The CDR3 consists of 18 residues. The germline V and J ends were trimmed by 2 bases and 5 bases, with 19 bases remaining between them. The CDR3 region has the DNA TGTGCCAGCAGCCAATCCACAAGGTTACAAAGTCGGGCCAACGTCCTGACTTTC. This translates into CASSQSTRLQSRANVLTF.

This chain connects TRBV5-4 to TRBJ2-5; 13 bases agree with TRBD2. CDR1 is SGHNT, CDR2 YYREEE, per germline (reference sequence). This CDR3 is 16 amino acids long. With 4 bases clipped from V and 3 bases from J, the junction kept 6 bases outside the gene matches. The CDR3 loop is CASSQGLAGMKETQYF. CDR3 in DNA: TGTGCCAGCAGCCAGGGACTAGCGGGGATGAAAGAGACCCAGTACTTC.

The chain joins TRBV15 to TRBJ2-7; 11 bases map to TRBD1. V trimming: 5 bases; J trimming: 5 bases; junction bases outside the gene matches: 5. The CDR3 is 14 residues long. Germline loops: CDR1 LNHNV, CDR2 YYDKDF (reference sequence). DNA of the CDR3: TGTGCCACCAGCCCGGACAGGGGGCTCAACGAGCAGTACTTC. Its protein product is CATSPDRGLNEQYF. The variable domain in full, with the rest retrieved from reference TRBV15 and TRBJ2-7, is DAMVIQNPRYQVTQFGKPVTLSCSQTLNHNVMYWYQQKSSQAPKLLFHYYDKDFNNEADTPDNFQSRRPNTSFCFLDIRSPGLGDTAMYLCATSPDRGLNEQYFGPGTRLTVT.

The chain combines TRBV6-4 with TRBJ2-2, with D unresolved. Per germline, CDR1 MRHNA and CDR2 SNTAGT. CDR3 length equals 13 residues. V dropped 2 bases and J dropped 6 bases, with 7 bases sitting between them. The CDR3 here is CASSDAEAGELFF. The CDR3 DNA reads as TGTGCCAGCAGTGACGCGGAAGCCGGGGAGCTGTTTTTT.

The CDR3 region is CASSLTGGAGELFF. In DNA form, the CDR3 reads TGTGCCAGTAGTTTGACAGGGGGAGCCGGGGAGCTGTTTTTT. This chain links TRBV19 with TRBJ2-2; 9 nucleotides align to TRBD1. CDR1 is LNHDA and CDR2 is SQIVND in the germline V gene (reference sequence). This CDR3 is 14 amino acids long. V trimming: 5 bases; J trimming: 6 bases; junction bases outside the gene matches: 4.

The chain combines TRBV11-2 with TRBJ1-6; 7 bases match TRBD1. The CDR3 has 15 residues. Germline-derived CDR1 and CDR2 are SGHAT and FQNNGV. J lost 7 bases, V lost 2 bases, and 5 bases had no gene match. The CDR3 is CASSLRDSLNSPLHF. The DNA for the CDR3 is TGTGCCAGCAGCTTACGGGACAGCTTAAATTCACCCCTCCACTTT. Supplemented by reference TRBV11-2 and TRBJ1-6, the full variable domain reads EAGVAQSPRYKIIEKRQSVAFWCNPISGHATLYWYQQILGQGPKLLIQFQNNGVVDDSQLPKDRFSAERLKGVDSTLKIQPAKLEDSAVYLCASSLRDSLNSPLHFGNGTRLTVT.

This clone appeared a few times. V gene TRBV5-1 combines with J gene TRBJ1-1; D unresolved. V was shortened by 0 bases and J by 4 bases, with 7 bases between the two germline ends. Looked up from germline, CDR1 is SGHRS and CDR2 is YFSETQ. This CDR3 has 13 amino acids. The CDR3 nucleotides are TGCGCCAGCAGCTTGGGACTTGGCACTGAAGCTTTCTTT. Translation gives CASSLGLGTEAFF.

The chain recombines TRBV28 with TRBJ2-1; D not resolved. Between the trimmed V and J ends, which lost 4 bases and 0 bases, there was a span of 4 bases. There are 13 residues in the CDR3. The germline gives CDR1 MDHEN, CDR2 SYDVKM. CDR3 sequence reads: CASSWSSYNEQFF. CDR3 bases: TGTGCCAGCAGTTGGTCCTCCTACAATGAGCAGTTCTTC.

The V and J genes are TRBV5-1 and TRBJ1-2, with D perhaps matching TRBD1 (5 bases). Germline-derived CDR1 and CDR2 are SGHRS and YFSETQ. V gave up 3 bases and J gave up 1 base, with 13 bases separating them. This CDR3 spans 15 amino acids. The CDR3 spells CASSYGTADNYGYTF. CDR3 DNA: TGCGCCAGCAGCTATGGGACCGCCGATAACTATGGCTACACCTTC.

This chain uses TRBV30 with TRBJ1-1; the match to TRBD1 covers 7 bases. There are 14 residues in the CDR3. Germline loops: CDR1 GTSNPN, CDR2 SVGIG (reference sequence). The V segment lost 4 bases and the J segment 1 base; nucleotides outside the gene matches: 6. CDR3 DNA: TGTGCCTGGACTGGTTACAGGGGGAACACTGAAGCTTTCTTT. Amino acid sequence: CAWTGYRGNTEAFF.

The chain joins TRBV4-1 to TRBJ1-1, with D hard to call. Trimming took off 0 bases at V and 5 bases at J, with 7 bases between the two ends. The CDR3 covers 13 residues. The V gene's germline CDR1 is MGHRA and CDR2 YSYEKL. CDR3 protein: CASSQDTSTEAFF. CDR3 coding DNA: TGCGCCAGCAGCCAAGATACTTCGACTGAAGCTTTCTTT.

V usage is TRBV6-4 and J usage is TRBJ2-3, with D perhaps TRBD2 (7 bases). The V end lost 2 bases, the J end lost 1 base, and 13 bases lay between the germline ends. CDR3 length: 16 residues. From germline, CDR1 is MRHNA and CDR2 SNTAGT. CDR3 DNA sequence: TGTGCCAGCAGTGACGGAGGGGGGGCCGGCACAGATACGCAGTATTTT. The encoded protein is CASSDGGGAGTDTQYF.

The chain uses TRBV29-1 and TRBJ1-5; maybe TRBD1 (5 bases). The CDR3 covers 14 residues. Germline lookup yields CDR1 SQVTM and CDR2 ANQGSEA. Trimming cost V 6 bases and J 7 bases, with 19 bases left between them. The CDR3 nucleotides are TGCAGCGTGGCCCCTGAGGGGAGGAACCAGCCCCAGCATTTT. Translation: CSVAPEGRNQPQHF.

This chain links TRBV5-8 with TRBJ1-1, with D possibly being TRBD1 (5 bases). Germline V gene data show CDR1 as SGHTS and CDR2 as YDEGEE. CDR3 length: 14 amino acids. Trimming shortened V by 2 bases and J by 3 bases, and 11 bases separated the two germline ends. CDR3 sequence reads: CASSLMGGYTEAFF. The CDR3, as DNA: TGTGCCAGCAGCTTAATGGGGGGATACACTGAAGCTTTCTTT.

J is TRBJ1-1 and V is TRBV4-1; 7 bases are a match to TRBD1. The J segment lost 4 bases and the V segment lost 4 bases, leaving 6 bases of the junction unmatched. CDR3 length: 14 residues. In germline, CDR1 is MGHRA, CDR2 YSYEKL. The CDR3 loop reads CASSRTAGGTEAFF. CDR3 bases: TGCGCCAGCAGCCGGACGGCAGGGGGCACTGAAGCTTTCTTT.

The CDR3 bases are TGTGCCAGCAGCTTCCAGGGATCAGAGATCAATTCACCCCTCCACTTT. Protein: CASSFQGSEINSPLHF. The chain links TRBV5-5 to TRBJ1-6; D perhaps matches TRBD1 (5 bases). Germline assignment: CDR1 SGHKS and CDR2 YYEKEE (reference sequence). This CDR3 spans 16 amino acids. Trimming removed 2 bases at V and 7 bases at J, with 16 bases between.

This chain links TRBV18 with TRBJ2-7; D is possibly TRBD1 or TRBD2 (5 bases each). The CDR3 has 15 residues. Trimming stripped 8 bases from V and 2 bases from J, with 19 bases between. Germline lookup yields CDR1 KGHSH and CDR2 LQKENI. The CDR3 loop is CASLPVPGLAYEQYF. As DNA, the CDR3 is TGTGCCAGCCTTCCGGTTCCGGGGCTCGCCTACGAGCAGTACTTC.

Here the CDR3 DNA reads TGTGCCAGCAGTTACTCGAGCGTACAGGGGTCATACACCTTC. Translating it yields CASSYSSVQGSYTF. The chain employs TRBV6-6 and TRBJ1-2, with 7 bases fitting TRBD1. Per germline, CDR1 MNHNY and CDR2 SVGAGI (reference sequence). The CDR3 consists of 14 residues. With 0 bases clipped from V and 11 bases from J, the junction kept 9 bases outside the gene matches.

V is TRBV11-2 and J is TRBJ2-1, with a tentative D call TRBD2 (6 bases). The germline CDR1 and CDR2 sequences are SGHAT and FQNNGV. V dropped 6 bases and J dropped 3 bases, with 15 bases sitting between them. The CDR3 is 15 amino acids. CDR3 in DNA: TGTGCCAGCAGATACGGGACTCCCGACTACAATGAGCAGTTCTTC. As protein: CASRYGTPDYNEQFF.

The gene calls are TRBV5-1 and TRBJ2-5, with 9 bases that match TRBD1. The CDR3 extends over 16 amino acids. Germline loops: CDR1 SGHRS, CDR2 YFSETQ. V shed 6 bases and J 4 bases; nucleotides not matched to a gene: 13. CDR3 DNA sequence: TGCGCCAGCACCTGGGGTCCGGACAGGGGAAGAGAGACCCAGTACTTC. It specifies CASTWGPDRGRETQYF.

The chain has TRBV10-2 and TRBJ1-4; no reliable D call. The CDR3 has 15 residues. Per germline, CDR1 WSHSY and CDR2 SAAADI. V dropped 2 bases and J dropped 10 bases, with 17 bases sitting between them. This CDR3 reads CASSENSYLMGKLFF. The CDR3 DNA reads TGCGCCAGCAGTGAGAACAGTTACCTCATGGGAAAACTGTTTTTT.

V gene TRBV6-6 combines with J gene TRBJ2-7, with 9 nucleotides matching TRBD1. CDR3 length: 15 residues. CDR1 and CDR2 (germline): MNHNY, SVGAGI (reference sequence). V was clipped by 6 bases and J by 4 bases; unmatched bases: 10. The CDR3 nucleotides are TGTGCCAGCAGACAACAACCCGGGACAGGGTACGAGCAGTACTTC. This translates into CASRQQPGTGYEQYF.

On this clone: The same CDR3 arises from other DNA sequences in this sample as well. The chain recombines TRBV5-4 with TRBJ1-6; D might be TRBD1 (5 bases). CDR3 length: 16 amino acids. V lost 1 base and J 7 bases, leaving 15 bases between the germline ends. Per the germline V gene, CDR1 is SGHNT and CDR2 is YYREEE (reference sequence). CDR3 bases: TGTGCCAGCAGCTTGAATGGGGCAGGGACGAATTCACCCCTCCACTTT. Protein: CASSLNGAGTNSPLHF.

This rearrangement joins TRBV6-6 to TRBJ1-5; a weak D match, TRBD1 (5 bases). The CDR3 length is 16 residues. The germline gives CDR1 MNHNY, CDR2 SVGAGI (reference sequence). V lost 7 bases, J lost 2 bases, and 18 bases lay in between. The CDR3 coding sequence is TGTGCCAGCACCCCGAGTGGGGGACGGGGCAATCAGCCCCAGCATTTT. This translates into CASTPSGGRGNQPQHF.

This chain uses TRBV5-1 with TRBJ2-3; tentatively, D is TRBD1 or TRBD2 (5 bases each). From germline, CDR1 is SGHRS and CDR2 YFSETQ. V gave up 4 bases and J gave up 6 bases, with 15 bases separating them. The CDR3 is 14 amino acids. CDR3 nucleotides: TGCGCCAGCAGCATAGGGACCAACGGGGATACGCAGTATTTT. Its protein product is CASSIGTNGDTQYF.